This entry lists 10 T cell receptor beta chains sequenced from one sample in a study of blood T cell repertoires in COVID-19. Data came from immunoSEQ multiplex PCR; TCRdb stores just in-frame clones and leaves some out. The sample has under 200,000 clones; 80% to 90% are singletons. The sequencing input was peripheral blood. The source is a woman over 75 with acute or convalescent COVID-19.

V gene TRBV2 combines with J gene TRBJ2-3; 9 bases align to TRBD2. The CDR3 has 13 amino acids. Germline values: CDR1 SNHLY, CDR2 FYNNEI. Trimming cost V 8 bases and J 4 bases; bases outside gene matches: 4. The CDR3 region is CASGLAGSDTQYF. The CDR3 DNA follows: TGTGCCAGCGGGCTAGCGGGGTCAGATACGCAGTATTTT. Complete variable domain (other parts from reference TRBV2 and TRBJ2-3): EPEVTQTPSHQVTQMGQEVILRCVPISNHLYFYWYRQILGQKVEFLVSFYNNEISEKSEIFDDQFSVERPDGSNFTLKIRSTKLEDSAMYFCASGLAGSDTQYFGPGTRLTVL.

CDR3 nucleotides: TGTGCCAGCGGGCGCACCGGGGAGCTGTTTTTT. This translates into CASGRTGELFF. This chain links TRBV2 with TRBJ2-2; D is unclear. Germline loops: CDR1 SNHLY, CDR2 FYNNEI. The CDR3 runs to 11 residues. V lost 8 bases, J lost 4 bases, and 5 bases lay in between.

V gene TRBV7-9 combines with J gene TRBJ2-5, with 12 bases identical to TRBD2. Germline V gene sequence: CDR1 SEHNR, CDR2 FQNEAQ (reference sequence). This CDR3 has 14 residues. With V trimmed by 5 bases and J by 9 bases, 7 bases remained unmatched. In nucleotides, the CDR3 is TGTGCCAGCAGCGTGGGACTAGCGGGTCAGGCCCAGTACTTC. It translates to CASSVGLAGQAQYF.

The chain uses TRBV7-2 and TRBJ2-5; 7 bases are shared with TRBD1. Germline-derived CDR1 and CDR2 are SGHTA and FQGNSA. The CDR3 is made up of 14 amino acids. V was pared by 6 bases and J by 5 bases, with 9 bases of the junction left unmatched. CDR3 region: CASSWKRGLETQYF. In DNA form, the CDR3 reads TGTGCCAGCAGTTGGAAAAGGGGGCTGGAGACCCAGTACTTC. Variable domain in full (rest from reference TRBV7-2 and TRBJ2-5): GAGVSQSPSNKVTEKGKDVELRCDPISGHTALYWYRQSLGQGLEFLIYFQGNSAPDKSGLPSDRFSAERTGGSVSTLTIQRTQQEDSAVYLCASSWKRGLETQYFGPGTRLLVL.

V gene TRBV7-2 combines with J gene TRBJ2-7; 7 positions match TRBD2. This CDR3 has 14 residues. Germline V gene lookup returns CDR1 SGHTA and CDR2 FQGNSA. V shed 2 bases, J shed 4 bases, and the junction held 5 bases outside the gene matches. DNA of the CDR3: TGTGCCAGCAGCTTACCGGGAGGCCCTTACGAGCAGTACTTC. Translation: CASSLPGGPYEQYF.

The J gene is TRBJ1-5, the V gene TRBV15; no clear D gene. Trimming took off 0 bases at V and 5 bases at J, with 14 bases between the two ends. Germline V lookup: CDR1 LNHNV, CDR2 YYDKDF (reference sequence). The CDR3 totals 16 residues. The CDR3 loop is CATSRDRLIRDQPQHF. CDR3 nucleotide sequence: TGTGCCACCAGCAGAGATCGTTTGATACGGGATCAGCCCCAGCATTTT.

V gene TRBV7-2 combines with J gene TRBJ1-2; TRBD1 is a possible D gene (6 bases). The germline V and J ends were trimmed by 2 bases and 3 bases, with 10 bases remaining between them. The CDR3 has 14 residues. Germline values: CDR1 SGHTA, CDR2 FQGNSA. The DNA for the CDR3 is TGTGCCAGCAGCTTAACGCCAGGGGACTATGGCTACACCTTC. Its translation is CASSLTPGDYGYTF. The entire variable domain, with the rest obtained from reference TRBV7-2 and TRBJ1-2, is as follows: GAGVSQSPSNKVTEKGKDVELRCDPISGHTALYWYRQSLGQGLEFLIYFQGNSAPDKSGLPSDRFSAERTGGSVSTLTIQRTQQEDSAVYLCASSLTPGDYGYTFGSGTRLTVV.

The chain has TRBV6-5 and TRBJ2-7, with TRBD1 identical over 9 bases. CDR3 length equals 15 residues. Germline V gene lookup returns CDR1 MNHEY and CDR2 SVGAGI. Unmatched junction bases numbered 11, after V lost 6 bases and J lost 5 bases. CDR3 amino acids: CASRPSGQGFNEQYF. The CDR3 DNA sequence: TGTGCCAGCAGACCCTCGGGACAGGGTTTCAACGAGCAGTACTTC.

As regards this clone: Within the sample, other DNA sequences also encode this same CDR3. The chain uses TRBV28 and TRBJ2-5; D is possibly TRBD2 (6 bases). CDR1 and CDR2 (germline): MDHEN, SYDVKM. The CDR3 is 13 amino acids. V lost 3 bases to trimming and J lost 1 base, with 6 bases between them. The CDR3 bases are TGTGCCAGCAGTTTGGGGGGCCAAGAGACCCAGTACTTC. It encodes CASSLGGQETQYF. Full variable domain (rest looked up from reference TRBV28 and TRBJ2-5): DVKVTQSSRYLVKRTGEKVFLECVQDMDHENMFWYRQDPGLGLRLIYFSYDVKMKEKGDIPEGYSVSREKKERFSLILESASTNQTSMYLCASSLGGQETQYFGPGTRLLVL.

V gene TRBV9 combines with J gene TRBJ2-5; weak D call: TRBD2 (5 bases). The germline gives CDR1 SGDLS, CDR2 YYNGEE. Between the trimmed V and J ends, which lost 2 bases and 5 bases, there was a span of 19 bases. The CDR3 sequence is 16 residues long. This CDR3 is CASSVGPGLSLETQYF. The CDR3 coding sequence is TGTGCCAGCAGCGTGGGTCCGGGGTTGTCTTTGGAGACCCAGTACTTC.